The clone carrying this T cell receptor beta chain was counted ten times or more. The antigen is unknown. The sample comes from a study of read filtering for tumor transcriptome and immune sequencing. Study as a whole: R-ISS stage counts were eight or nine for I, around 17 for II, 6 or 7 for III. DNase treatment preceded whole-transcriptome library preparation.

Per the germline V gene, CDR1 is MGHRA and CDR2 is YSYEKL. Deletions cut 0 bases from V and 5 bases from J, with 14 bases between. CDR3 length: 16 amino acids. This library used roughly 370 ng RNA and molecular barcoded adaptors spanning alpha/delta and beta/gamma chains. TCRdb processed the reads anew with MiXCR; each CDR3 protein has one entry. This table has 75,000 to 95,000 distinct CDR3 sequences, 9% to 15% appearing once. Study-level results: About 80% of IR-seq clonotypes had a single read, yet these held roughly 3.7% of reads.

This sequence joins TRBV4-1 and TRBJ2-1; possibly TRBD1 for D (5 bases). The clonotype was recovered from a donor at least 40 years old with multiple myeloma. What was sequenced was a population of CD138-negative cells sorted from bone marrow. CDR3 residues: CASSQDLTGVNNEQFF. As DNA, the CDR3 is TGCGCCAGCAGCCAAGATCTCACAGGAGTTAACAATGAGCAGTTCTTC.